The clone carrying this T cell receptor (beta chain) was picked up many times. Its antigen is not identified. At one of its ends the junction is not consistent with the germline gene, which may arise from a read error. This specimen comes from a study of CD8+CD57+ T cells in acquired aplastic anemia. Study as a whole: DNA per sorted CD4+ or CD8+ sample ranged roughly 0.19 to 27.4 ug, averaging around 3.2 ug. Study-level results: Patients did not significantly differ from controls in CD8+ Simpson's diversity. Patients shared around 31 CD8+ CDR3 sequences with controls.

The V gene's germline CDR1 is SEHNR and CDR2 FQNEAQ (reference sequence). CDR3 length: 11 amino acids. TCR beta VDJ and CDR3 profiling used genomic DNA as template. TCRdb reanalysed the reads using MiXCR and keeps one entry per CDR3 protein. Here the sample spans approximately 470,000 distinct CDR3 sequences, approximately 33% being singletons. The patients chosen for sequencing had shown expansion of CD8+CD57+ cells (detected by flow cytometry). Patients were treatment-naive when blood was sampled. The V and J genes are TRBV7-9 and TRBJ2-1; D uncertain. Specimen: sorted CD4+, CD8+, or CD8+CD57+ T cells (not recorded which) from PBMCs. This TCR derives from a human donor with aplastic anemia. CDR3 in DNA: TGTGCCAGCAGCTCCGACAATGAGCAGTTCTTC. Translated: CASSSDNEQFF.